This T cell receptor beta chain is from a study of beta chain features in type 1 diabetes. Study-level points and caveats: People with Type 1 diabetes carried modestly yet significantly shorter TCRB CDR3s in all four CD4+ subsets.

Note on this clone: The antigen is undetermined.

The V segment lost 6 bases and the J segment 4 bases; nucleotides outside the gene matches: 3. The germline gives CDR1 MGHDK, CDR2 SYGVNS. The CDR3 runs to 13 residues. The whole isolated RNA underwent reverse transcription, so sequencing captured expressed TCRB transcripts. Data came from immunoSEQ multiplex PCR; TCRdb stores just in-frame clones and leaves some out. Among some 360,000 clones listed, 15% to 20% were seen once. Sequenced: naive CD4+ T cells from blood. The origin of this receptor is a woman aged 18 to 35 in good health. J is TRBJ1-3 and V is TRBV25-1; 7 positions match TRBD1. The chain's CDR3 is CASRQGQGNTIYF. Here the CDR3 DNA reads TGTGCCAGCAGACAGGGGCAGGGAAACACCATATATTTT.